Each of the 8 T cell receptor beta chains below was sequenced from the same sample in a study of CXCR3 chemokines and chemotherapy response in bladder cancer. TCRdb re-derived calls from the PCR reads in MiXCR, one entry per CDR3 protein. The repertoire holds 2,500 to 3,500 distinct CDR3 sequences, with about 11% as singletons. Sampling was done from a patient whose treatment included neoadjuvant chemotherapy. These receptors were taken from a human donor with bladder cancer that responded to neoadjuvant chemotherapy.

This clonotype is medium-sized. The rearrangement links TRBV6-5 to TRBJ2-7; D may be TRBD1 (6 bases). The V end lost 0 bases, the J end lost 4 bases, and 13 bases lay between the germline ends. The CDR3 extends over 15 amino acids. Germline CDR1 reads MNHEY; CDR2 reads SVGAGI. The DNA for the CDR3 is TGTGCCAGCAGTTACTCGAGCAGGGGAAGTTACGAGCAGTACTTC. Translating it yields CASSYSSRGSYEQYF.

Turning to this clonotype: This likely came from a read error, as a far larger clone is one base away. The CDR3 loop reads CASSFGTSKEQYF. The CDR3 DNA reads TGTGCCAGCAGCTTTGGGACTAGCAAGGAGCAGTACTTC. The V call is TRBV5-6, the J call TRBJ2-7; 9 bases match TRBD2. CDR3 length: 13 amino acids. The V and J ends lost 2 bases and 7 bases, in that order; junction bases with no gene match: 4. Germline V gene lookup returns CDR1 SGHDT and CDR2 YYEEEE.

This clonotype was observed at least ten times. The genes are TRBV13 and TRBJ2-5; 9 positions agree with TRBD1. J gave up 4 bases and V 1 base, and 10 bases lay outside the gene matches. Germline-derived CDR1 and CDR2 are PRHDT and FYEKMQ (reference sequence). The CDR3 length is 17 residues. The CDR3 reads CASSLAWPTGGAETQYF. The CDR3 DNA reads as TGTGCCAGCAGCTTAGCTTGGCCTACAGGGGGCGCAGAGACCCAGTACTTC.

This clonotype was seen a few times. The chain couples TRBV15 to TRBJ2-5; 7 bases match TRBD2. Germline V CDR1 and CDR2: LNHNV, YYDKDF (reference sequence). V was pared by 1 base and J by 5 bases, with 10 bases of the junction left unmatched. This CDR3 is built from 16 residues. In DNA form, the CDR3 reads TGTGCCACCAGCAGAGGGGGGACTATACTGTGGGAGACCCAGTACTTC. Its translation is CATSRGGTILWETQYF.

This clonotype showed up many times. This chain joins TRBV20-1 and TRBJ2-1; a possible D gene is TRBD2 (6 bases). The CDR3 is 13 amino acids. V lost 5 bases and J lost 5, with 13 bases in between. Germline V CDR1 and CDR2: DFQATT, SNEGSKA (reference sequence). CDR3 protein: CSAVPGLDNEQFF. CDR3 nucleotide sequence: TGCAGTGCTGTACCGGGACTCGACAATGAGCAGTTCTTC.

This clonotype was detected many times. The chain is built from TRBV10-3 and TRBJ1-4, with 8 bases that match TRBD1. The CDR3 totals 16 residues. Germline lookup yields CDR1 ENHRY and CDR2 SYGVKD. V lost 4 bases to trimming and J lost 4 bases; unmatched junction nucleotides: 8. This CDR3 is CAISGSSDRGNEKLFF. For the CDR3, the DNA is TGTGCCATCAGTGGCTCCTCCGACAGGGGTAATGAAAAACTGTTTTTT.

This clonotype is judged medium-sized. This chain connects TRBV18 to TRBJ2-1, with TRBD2 matching over 9 bases. CDR3 length: 17 amino acids. Germline lookup yields CDR1 KGHSH and CDR2 LQKENI. J lost 7 bases, V lost 3 bases, and 13 bases had no gene match. The CDR3 here is CASSPTGPGTSRNEQFF. The CDR3 DNA sequence: TGTGCCAGCTCACCGACCGGCCCCGGGACTAGCCGAAATGAGCAGTTCTTC.

This clonotype was counted at least ten times. The chain is built from TRBV19 and TRBJ2-1, with 10 bases identical to TRBD2. Trimming at V came to 3 bases and at J to 6 bases, leaving 2 bases not matched to a gene. The V gene's germline CDR1 is LNHDA and CDR2 SQIVND (reference sequence). This CDR3 region has 14 residues. The CDR3 region is CASSILAGGNEQFF. DNA of the CDR3: TGTGCCAGTAGTATTTTAGCGGGAGGCAATGAGCAGTTCTTC.